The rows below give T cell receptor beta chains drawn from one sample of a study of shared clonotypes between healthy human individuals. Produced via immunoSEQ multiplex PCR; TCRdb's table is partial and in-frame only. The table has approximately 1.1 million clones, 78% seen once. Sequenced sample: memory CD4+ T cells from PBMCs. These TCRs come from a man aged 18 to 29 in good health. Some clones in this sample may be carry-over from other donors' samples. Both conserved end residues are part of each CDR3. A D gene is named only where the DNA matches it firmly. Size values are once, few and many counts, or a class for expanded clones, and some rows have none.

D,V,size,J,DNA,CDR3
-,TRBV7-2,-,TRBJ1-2,TGTGCCAGCAGCTTAGGGACAGATTATGGCTACACCTTC,CASSLGTDYGYTF
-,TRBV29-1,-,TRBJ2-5,TGCAGCGTGGGGGGACAGATAGAGACCCAGTACTTC,CSVGGQIETQYF
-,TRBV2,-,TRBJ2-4,TGTGCCAGCAGGCCCGGCTCGGACATTCAGTACTTC,CASRPGSDIQYF
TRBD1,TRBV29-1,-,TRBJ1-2,TGCAGCGTTGAGGGCGGGACAGGAGCAGGCTACACCTTC,CSVEGGTGAGYTF
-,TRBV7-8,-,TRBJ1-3,TGTGCCAGCAGCTTAAGAGCAGGTTCTGGAAACACCATATATTTT,CASSLRAGSGNTIYF
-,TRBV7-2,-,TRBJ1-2,TGTGCCAGCAGCTTAATGAGACTAGGAGCGGAAGGCTACACCTTC,CASSLMRLGAEGYTF
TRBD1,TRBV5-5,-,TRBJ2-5,TGTGCCAGCAGCCTCCGGGACAGGGCCCAAGAGACCCAGTACTTC,CASSLRDRAQETQYF
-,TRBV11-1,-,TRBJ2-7,TGTGCCAGCAGCCGTTTCCAGAGCTCCTACGAGCAGTACTTC,CASSRFQSSYEQYF
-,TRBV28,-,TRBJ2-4,TGTGCCAGCAGTTTGAGGGGTTTAGCCAAAAACATTCAGTACTTC,CASSLRGLAKNIQYF
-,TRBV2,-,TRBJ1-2,TGTGCCAGCACTCTGGGAGGGAATGGCTACACCTTC,CASTLGGNGYTF
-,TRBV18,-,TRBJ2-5,TGTGCCAGCTCACTCTCACGCGCCGGACTCACTGCAGAGACCCAGTACTTC,CASSLSRAGLTAETQYF
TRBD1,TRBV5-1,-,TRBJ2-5,TGCGCCAGCAGCTTGGCTTCGGGACAGCAGCAAGAGACCCAGTACTTC,CASSLASGQQQETQYF
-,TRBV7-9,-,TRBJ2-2,TGTGCCAGCAGCTTCTTCGGTGGGAACACCGGGGAGCTGTTTTTT,CASSFFGGNTGELFF
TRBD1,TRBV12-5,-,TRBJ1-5,TGTGCTAGTGCCCCTGGGGACAGGCAGCCCCAGCATTTT,CASAPGDRQPQHF
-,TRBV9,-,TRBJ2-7,TGTGCCAGCAGCTCAAACGTGAGGGAGCAGTACTTC,CASSSNVREQYF
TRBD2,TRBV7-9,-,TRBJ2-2,TGTGCCAGCACCCCCGGGGGGGAAGACACCGGGGAGCTGTTTTTT,CASTPGGEDTGELFF
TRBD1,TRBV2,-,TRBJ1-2,TGTGCCAGCAGTGGGGACAGCCACTATGGCTACACCTTC,CASSGDSHYGYTF
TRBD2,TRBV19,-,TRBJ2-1,TGTGCCAGTAGAACGCGGGAGTGGGCTGGTGAGCAGTTCTTC,CASRTREWAGEQFF
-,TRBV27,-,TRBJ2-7,TGTGCCAGCAGTTTAGGCAGAAGCTCCTACGAGCAGTACTTC,CASSLGRSSYEQYF
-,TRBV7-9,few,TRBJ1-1,TGTGCCAGCAGCTTAGTAGGAGGGGGATATGAAGCTTTCTTT,CASSLVGGGYEAFF
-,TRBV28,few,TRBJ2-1,TGTGCCAGCACCGCACACTTTGCCCACAATGAGCAGTTCTTC,CASTAHFAHNEQFF
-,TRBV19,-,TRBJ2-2,TGTGCCAGTAGTATTGCTGGCCGCTTTACGACCAGACCGCACACCGGGGAGCTGTTTTTT,CASSIAGRFTTRPHTGELFF
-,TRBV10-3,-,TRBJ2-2,TGTGCCATCAGTGAGGGGGAGGGGGCTAACACCGGGGAGCTGTTTTTT,CAISEGEGANTGELFF
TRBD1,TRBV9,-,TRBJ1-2,TGTGCCAGCAGCCTAAAATGGACAGGGGCGTATGGCTACACCTTC,CASSLKWTGAYGYTF
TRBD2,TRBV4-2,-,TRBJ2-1,TGTGCCAGCAGTGGACTAGCGGGAGGGTACAATGAGCAGTTCTTC,CASSGLAGGYNEQFF
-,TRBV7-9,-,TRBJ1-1,TGTGCCAGCAGCGAGTCCGCGAACACTGAAGCTTTCTTT,CASSESANTEAFF
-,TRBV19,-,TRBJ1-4,TGTGCCACTCGGACGCCTCTATACGCGGAAAAACTGTTTTTT,CATRTPLYAEKLFF
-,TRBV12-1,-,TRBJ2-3,TGTGCCAGCAGCCCCGACAGGGGGCTATGTATACTAGCGGGAACTGACACAGATACGCAGTATTTT,CASSPDRGLCILAGTDTDTQYF
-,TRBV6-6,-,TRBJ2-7,TGTGCCAGCAGTTACTCAGGGGGGGCGATCTCCTACGAGCAGTACTTC,CASSYSGGAISYEQYF